This TCR beta chain stems from a study of lymphopenia after photon versus proton radiotherapy. Germline CDR1 and CDR2: SGHVS and FQNEAQ. The CDR3 extends over 13 amino acids. This clone was found a few times. Its antigen is not known. At one of its ends the junction is not consistent with the germline gene, which may arise from a read error. Sequencing used immunoSEQ multiplex PCR; TCRdb keeps in-frame clones, though not all of them. Among tens of thousands of clones, approximately 81% were seen once, and the ten largest hold 15% to 20%. Study outcomes and limitations: A bigger post-nadir fall in TCR diversity correlated inversely with survival time in deceased patients. Oligoclonal CD8+ Temra expansion after nadir drove photon patients' diversity drop. Proton therapy kept repertoires fairly stable, unlike photons, which gained effector/memory cells. Survival link was tested only in deceased patients; proton benefit remains a possibility.

This TCR came from a man between 60 and 70 years old with pancreatic cancer. The material was peripheral blood, obtained from a patient treated with photon-based radiotherapy. The chain joins TRBV7-8 to TRBJ2-5; D uncertain. CDR3 sequence (DNA): TGTGCCAGCAGCTTATCCCCCCGGCTTGAACGGAACTTC. Translation: CASSLSPRLERNF.